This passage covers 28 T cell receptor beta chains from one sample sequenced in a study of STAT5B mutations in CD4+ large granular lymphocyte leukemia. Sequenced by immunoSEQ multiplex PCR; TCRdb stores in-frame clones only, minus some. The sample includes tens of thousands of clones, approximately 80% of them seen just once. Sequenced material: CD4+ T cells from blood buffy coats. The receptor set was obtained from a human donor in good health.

CDR3 protein: CASSHTSGSAYEQYF. CDR3 nucleotides: TGTGCCAGCAGTCACACTAGCGGGAGTGCCTACGAGCAGTACTTC. V is TRBV6-5 and J is TRBJ2-7; 11 bases fit TRBD2. J gave up 2 bases and V 5 bases, and 5 bases lay outside the gene matches. The CDR3 loop spans 15 amino acids. The V gene's germline CDR1 is MNHEY and CDR2 SVGAGI.

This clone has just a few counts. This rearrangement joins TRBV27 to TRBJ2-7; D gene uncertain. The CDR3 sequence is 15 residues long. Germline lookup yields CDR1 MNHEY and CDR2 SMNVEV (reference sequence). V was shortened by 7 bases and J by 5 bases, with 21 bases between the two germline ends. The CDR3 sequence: CASTKALTGGDEQYF. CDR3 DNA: TGTGCCAGCACTAAAGCCCTCACGGGTGGGGACGAGCAGTACTTC.

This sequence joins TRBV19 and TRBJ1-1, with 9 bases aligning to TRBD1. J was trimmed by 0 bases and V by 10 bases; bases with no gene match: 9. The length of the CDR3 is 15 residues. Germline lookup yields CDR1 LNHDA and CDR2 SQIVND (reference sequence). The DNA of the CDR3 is TGTGCCACCTCCCCCACAGGGGGCATGAACACTGAAGCTTTCTTT. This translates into CATSPTGGMNTEAFF.

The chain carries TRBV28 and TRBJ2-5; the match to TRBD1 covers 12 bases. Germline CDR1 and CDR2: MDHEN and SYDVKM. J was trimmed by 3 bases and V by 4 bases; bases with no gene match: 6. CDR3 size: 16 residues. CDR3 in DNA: TGTGCCAGCAGTTCCTCCGGGACAGGGGGCGAAGAGACCCAGTACTTC. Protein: CASSSSGTGGEETQYF.

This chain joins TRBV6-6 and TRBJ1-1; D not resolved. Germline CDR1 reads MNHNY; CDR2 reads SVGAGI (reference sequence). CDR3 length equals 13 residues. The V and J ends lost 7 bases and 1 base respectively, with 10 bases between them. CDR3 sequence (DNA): TGTGCCAGCATTGGATTCCCGAACACTGAAGCTTTCTTT. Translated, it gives CASIGFPNTEAFF.

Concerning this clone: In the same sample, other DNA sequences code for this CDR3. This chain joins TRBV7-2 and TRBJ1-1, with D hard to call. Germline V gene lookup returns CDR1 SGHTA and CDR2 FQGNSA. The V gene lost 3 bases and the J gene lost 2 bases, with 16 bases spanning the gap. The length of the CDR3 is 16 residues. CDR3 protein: CASSLVRGPLNTEAFF. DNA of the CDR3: TGTGCCAGCAGCTTGGTCAGAGGCCCCCTAAACACTGAAGCTTTCTTT. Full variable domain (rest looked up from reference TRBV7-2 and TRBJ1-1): GAGVSQSPSNKVTEKGKDVELRCDPISGHTALYWYRQSLGQGLEFLIYFQGNSAPDKSGLPSDRFSAERTGGSVSTLTIQRTQQEDSAVYLCASSLVRGPLNTEAFFGQGTRLTVV.

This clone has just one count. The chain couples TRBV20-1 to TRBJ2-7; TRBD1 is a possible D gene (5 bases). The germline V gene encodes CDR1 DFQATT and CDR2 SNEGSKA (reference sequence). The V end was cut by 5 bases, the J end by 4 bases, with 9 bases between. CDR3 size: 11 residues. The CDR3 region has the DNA TGCAGTGCTCACCCAGGGTACGAGCAGTACTTC. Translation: CSAHPGYEQYF.

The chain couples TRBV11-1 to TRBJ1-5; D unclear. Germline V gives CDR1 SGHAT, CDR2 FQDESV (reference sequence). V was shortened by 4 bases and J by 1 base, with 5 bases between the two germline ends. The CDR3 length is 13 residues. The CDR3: CASSSQSNQPQHF. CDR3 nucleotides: TGTGCCAGCAGCTCCCAAAGCAATCAGCCCCAGCATTTT.

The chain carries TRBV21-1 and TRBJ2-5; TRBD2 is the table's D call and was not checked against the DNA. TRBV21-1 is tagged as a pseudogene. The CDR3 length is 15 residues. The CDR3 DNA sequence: TGTGCCAGCAGCCCCGAGGACTTGATTAAAGAGACCCAGTACTTC. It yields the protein CASSPEDLIKETQYF.

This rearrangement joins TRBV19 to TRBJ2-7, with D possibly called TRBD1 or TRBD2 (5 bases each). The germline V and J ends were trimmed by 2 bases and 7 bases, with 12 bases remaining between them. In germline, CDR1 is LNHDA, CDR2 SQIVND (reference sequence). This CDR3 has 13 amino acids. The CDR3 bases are TGTGCCAGTAGTATAACCGGGACGGCAGAGCAGTACTTC. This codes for CASSITGTAEQYF.

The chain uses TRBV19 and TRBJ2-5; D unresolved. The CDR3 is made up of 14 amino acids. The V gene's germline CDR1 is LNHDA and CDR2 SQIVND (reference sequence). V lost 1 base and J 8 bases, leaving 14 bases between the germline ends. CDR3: CASSIGYGGETQYF. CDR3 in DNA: TGTGCCAGTAGTATAGGGTACGGCGGTGAAACCCAGTACTTC.

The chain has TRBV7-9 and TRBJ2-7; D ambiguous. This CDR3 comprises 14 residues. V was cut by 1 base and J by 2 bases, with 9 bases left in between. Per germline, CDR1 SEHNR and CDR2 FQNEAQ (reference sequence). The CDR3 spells CASSLDSYTYEQYF. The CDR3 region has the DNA TGTGCCAGCAGCTTAGATAGTTATACCTACGAGCAGTACTTC.

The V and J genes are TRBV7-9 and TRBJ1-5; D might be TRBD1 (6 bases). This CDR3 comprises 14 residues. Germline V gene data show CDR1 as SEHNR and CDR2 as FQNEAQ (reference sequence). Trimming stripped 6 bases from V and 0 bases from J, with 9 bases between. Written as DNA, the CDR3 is TGTGCCAGCAGTCAAGGGGGTAGCAATCAGCCCCAGCATTTT. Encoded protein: CASSQGGSNQPQHF. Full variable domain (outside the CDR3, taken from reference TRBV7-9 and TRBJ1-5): DTGVSQNPRHKITKRGQNVTFRCDPISEHNRLYWYRQTLGQGPEFLTYFQNEAQLEKSRLLSDRFSAERPKGSFSTLEIQRTEQGDSAMYLCASSQGGSNQPQHFGDGTRLSIL.

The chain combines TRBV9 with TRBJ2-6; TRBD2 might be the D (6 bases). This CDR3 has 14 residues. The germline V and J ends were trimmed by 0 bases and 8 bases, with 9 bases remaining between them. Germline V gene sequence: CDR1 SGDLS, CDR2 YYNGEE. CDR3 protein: CASSVVAGSNVLTF. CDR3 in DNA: TGTGCCAGCAGCGTAGTTGCGGGGTCCAACGTCCTGACTTTC.

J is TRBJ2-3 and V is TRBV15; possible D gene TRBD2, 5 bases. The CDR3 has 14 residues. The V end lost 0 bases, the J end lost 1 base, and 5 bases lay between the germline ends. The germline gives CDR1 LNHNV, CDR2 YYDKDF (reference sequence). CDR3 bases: TGTGCCACCAGCAGAGAGCGGGGCACAGATACGCAGTATTTT. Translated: CATSRERGTDTQYF.

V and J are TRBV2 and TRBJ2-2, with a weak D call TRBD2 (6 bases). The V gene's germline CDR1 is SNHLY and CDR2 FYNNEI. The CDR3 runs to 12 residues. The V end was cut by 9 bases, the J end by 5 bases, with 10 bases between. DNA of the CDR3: TGTGCCAGTTCGGGGGTGACCGGGGAGCTGTTTTTT. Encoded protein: CASSGVTGELFF.

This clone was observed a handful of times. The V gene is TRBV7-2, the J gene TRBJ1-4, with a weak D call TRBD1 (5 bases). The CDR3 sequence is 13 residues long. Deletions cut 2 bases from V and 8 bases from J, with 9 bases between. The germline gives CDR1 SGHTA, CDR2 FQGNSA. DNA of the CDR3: TGTGCCAGCAGCTTAAAGGGGCGCGAAAAACTGTTTTTT. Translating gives CASSLKGREKLFF. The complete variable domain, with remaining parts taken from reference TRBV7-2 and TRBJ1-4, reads GAGVSQSPSNKVTEKGKDVELRCDPISGHTALYWYRQSLGQGLEFLIYFQGNSAPDKSGLPSDRFSAERTGGSVSTLTIQRTQQEDSAVYLCASSLKGREKLFFGSGTQLSVL.

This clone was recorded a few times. CDR3 sequence reads: CASNGPGPYEQYF. CDR3 bases: TGTGCCAGCAATGGCCCAGGTCCCTACGAGCAGTACTTC. The V gene is TRBV6-6, the J gene TRBJ2-7; D gene uncertain. From germline, CDR1 is MNHNY and CDR2 SVGAGI (reference sequence). Trimming took off 7 bases at V and 2 bases at J, with 12 bases between the two ends. The CDR3 is 13 residues long.

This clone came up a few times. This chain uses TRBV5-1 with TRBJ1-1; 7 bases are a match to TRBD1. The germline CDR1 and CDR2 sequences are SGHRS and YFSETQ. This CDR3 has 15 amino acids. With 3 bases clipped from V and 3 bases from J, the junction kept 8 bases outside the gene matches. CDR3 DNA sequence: TGCGCCAGCAGCTCTCAGGGGGGAGTGGACACTGAAGCTTTCTTT. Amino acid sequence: CASSSQGGVDTEAFF.

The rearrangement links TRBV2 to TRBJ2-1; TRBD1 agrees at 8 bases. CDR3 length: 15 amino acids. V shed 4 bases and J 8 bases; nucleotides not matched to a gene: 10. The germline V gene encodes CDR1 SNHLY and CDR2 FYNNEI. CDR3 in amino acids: CASSGTGQGVDEQFF. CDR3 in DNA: TGTGCCAGCAGTGGAACCGGACAGGGCGTGGATGAGCAGTTCTTC.

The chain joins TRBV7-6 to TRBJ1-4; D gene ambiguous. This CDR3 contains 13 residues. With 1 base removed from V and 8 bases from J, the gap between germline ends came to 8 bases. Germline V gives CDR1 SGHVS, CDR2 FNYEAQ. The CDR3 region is CASSLGPREKLFF. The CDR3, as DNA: TGTGCCAGCAGCTTAGGGCCTCGCGAAAAACTGTTTTTT.

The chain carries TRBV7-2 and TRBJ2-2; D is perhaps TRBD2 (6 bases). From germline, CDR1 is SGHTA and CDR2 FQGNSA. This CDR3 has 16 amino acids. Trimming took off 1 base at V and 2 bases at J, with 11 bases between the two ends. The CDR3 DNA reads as TGTGCCAGCAGCTTAGTGGGGGGAGGAAACACCGGGGAGCTGTTTTTT. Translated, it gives CASSLVGGGNTGELFF. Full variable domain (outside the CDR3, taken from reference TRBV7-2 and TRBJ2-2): GAGVSQSPSNKVTEKGKDVELRCDPISGHTALYWYRQSLGQGLEFLIYFQGNSAPDKSGLPSDRFSAERTGGSVSTLTIQRTQQEDSAVYLCASSLVGGGNTGELFFGEGSRLTVL.

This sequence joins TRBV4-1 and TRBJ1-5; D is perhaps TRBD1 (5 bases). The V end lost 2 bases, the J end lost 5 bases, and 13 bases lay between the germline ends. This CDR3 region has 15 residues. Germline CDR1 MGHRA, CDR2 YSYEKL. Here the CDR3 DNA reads TGCGCCAGCAGCCAACCTCGGGAGGGGCATCAGCCCCAGCATTTT. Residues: CASSQPREGHQPQHF.

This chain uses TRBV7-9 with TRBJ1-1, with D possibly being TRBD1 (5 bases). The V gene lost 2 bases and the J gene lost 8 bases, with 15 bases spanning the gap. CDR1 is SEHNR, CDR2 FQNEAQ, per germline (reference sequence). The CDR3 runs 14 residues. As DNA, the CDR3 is TGTGCCAGCAGCTTACCCGCCGGCGGACACGAAGCTTTCTTT. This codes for CASSLPAGGHEAFF.

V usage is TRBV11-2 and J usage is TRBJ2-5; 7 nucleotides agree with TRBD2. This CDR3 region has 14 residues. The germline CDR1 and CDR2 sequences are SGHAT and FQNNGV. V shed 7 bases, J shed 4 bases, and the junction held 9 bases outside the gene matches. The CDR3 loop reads CASTIGGGGETQYF. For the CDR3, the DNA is TGTGCCAGCACCATTGGTGGGGGGGGAGAGACCCAGTACTTC.

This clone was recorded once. The CDR3 sequence: CASSFSQAGGTDTQYF. The CDR3 DNA reads TGTGCCAGCAGCTTTAGTCAGGCGGGAGGAACAGATACGCAGTATTTT. The chain couples TRBV5-6 to TRBJ2-3; 8 nucleotides agree with TRBD2. Unmatched junction bases numbered 8, after V lost 2 bases and J lost 3 bases. This CDR3 contains 16 residues. The germline gives CDR1 SGHDT, CDR2 YYEEEE. The full variable domain, with the rest looked up from reference TRBV5-6 and TRBJ2-3, is DAGVTQSPTHLIKTRGQQVTLRCSPKSGHDTVSWYQQALGQGPQFIFQYYEEEERQRGNFPDRFSGHQFPNYSSELNVNALLLGDSALYLCASSFSQAGGTDTQYFGPGTRLTVL.

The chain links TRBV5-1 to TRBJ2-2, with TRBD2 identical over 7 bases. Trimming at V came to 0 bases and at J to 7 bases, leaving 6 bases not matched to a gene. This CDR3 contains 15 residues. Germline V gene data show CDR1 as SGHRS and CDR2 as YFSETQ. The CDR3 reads CASSLEGAGIGELFF. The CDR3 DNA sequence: TGCGCCAGCAGCTTGGAGGGAGCGGGGATCGGGGAGCTGTTTTTT.

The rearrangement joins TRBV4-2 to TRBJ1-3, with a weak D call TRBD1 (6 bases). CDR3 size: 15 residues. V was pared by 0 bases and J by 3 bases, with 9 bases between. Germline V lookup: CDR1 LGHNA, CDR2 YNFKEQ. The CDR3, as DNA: TGTGCCAGCAGCCAAGATAACAGGGATGGAAACACCATATATTTT. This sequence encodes CASSQDNRDGNTIYF.